This entry concerns a single T cell receptor (beta chain). This entry comes from a study of blood T cells in healthy people across ages. V dropped 4 bases and J dropped 7 bases, with 14 bases sitting between them. Germline assignment: CDR1 SGHRS and CDR2 YFSETQ. CDR3 length: 13 amino acids. Using a J-beta primer mix together with a sample-barcoded 5' primer, a second PCR was run for 7 to 11 cycles. TCRdb used MiXCR to reprocess the 5' RACE reads, holding one entry per CDR3 protein. The sample has about 1,600,000 distinct CDR3 sequences, approximately 40% seen once. The clonotype originates from a woman aged 18-29 years in good health. V and J are TRBV5-1 and TRBJ2-5; a weak D match, TRBD1 (5 bases). The sample taken for sequencing was blood. The chain's CDR3 is CASSTSRAGTQYF. DNA for the CDR3: TGCGCCAGCAGCACCTCCAGGGCAGGGACCCAGTACTTC.